This T cell receptor beta chain comes out of a study of blood T cell repertoires in COVID-19. About the study: The cDNA or gDNA used as material had been derived from T cells, B-cell-depleted T cells, or PBMCs.

This table comes from immunoSEQ multiplex PCR, and its TCRdb copy is limited to in-frame clones, with some not included. The sample gives under 250,000 clones, around 81% of which show up once; just under 9% is in the top ten. Membership in each cohort depended on participant-reported clinical history. Input material: PBMCs or T cells enriched from blood (not recorded which). This receptor was identified in a woman between 50 and 59 years old with acute COVID-19.

The CDR3 DNA sequence: TGTGCCAGCAGCCAATGGAGGGGGCGCGCTGCTGAAGCTTTCTTT. Amino acid sequence: CASSQWRGRAAEAFF. This chain links TRBV3-1 (or the pseudogene TRBV3-2) with TRBJ1-1; 7 nucleotides match TRBD1. The CDR3 is 15 residues long. Unmatched junction bases numbered 9, after V lost 2 bases and J lost 6 bases. CDR1 is LGHDT, CDR2 YNNKEL, per germline (reference sequence).